These 28 T cell receptor beta chains originate from one sample sequenced in a study of T-cell reconstitution after alpha-beta-depleted transplantation in children. Unique molecular identifiers were built into the TCRbeta library. Each CDR3 protein gets one entry after TCRdb re-called the PCR reads with MiXCR. The profile shows about 160,000 distinct CDR3 sequences, around 10% of them singletons. Sequencing was performed on PBMCs, taken before TCRalphabeta/CD19-depleted stem cell transplant. The receptors were gathered from a boy younger than 10 with acute myeloid leukemia, due to receive a stem cell transplant.

The table lists this clonotype with many counts. The CDR3 bases are TGCAGTGCTAGTGCTACTAGCGGGCCGTACAATGAGCAGTTCTTC. Amino acids: CSASATSGPYNEQFF. The chain employs TRBV20-1 and TRBJ2-1; the match to TRBD2 covers 9 bases. V lost 3 bases, J lost 4 bases, and 7 bases stayed unmatched. The CDR3 totals 15 residues. Germline assignment: CDR1 DFQATT and CDR2 SNEGSKA (reference sequence).

This clonotype was seen at least ten times. The chain employs TRBV5-5 and TRBJ1-5; D perhaps matches TRBD1 (6 bases). The V gene's germline CDR1 is SGHKS and CDR2 YYEKEE (reference sequence). Trimming shortened V by 0 bases and J by 0 bases, and 7 bases separated the two germline ends. This CDR3 comprises 15 residues. CDR3 amino acids: CASSLVRGSNQPQHF. CDR3 nucleotide sequence: TGTGCCAGCAGCTTGGTCAGGGGTAGCAATCAGCCCCAGCATTTT.

This clonotype was counted at least ten times. This chain joins TRBV7-8 and TRBJ1-4; 10 nucleotides agree with TRBD1. CDR3 size: 19 residues. Germline CDR1 SGHVS, CDR2 FQNEAQ. Germline trimming cut 7 bases from V and 3 bases from J; bases unmatched to any gene: 17. CDR3 DNA sequence: TGTGCCAGCAAAATAGAATGGGGGACAGGGGCCGGGCCTAATGAAAAACTGTTTTTT. Its protein is CASKIEWGTGAGPNEKLFF.

This clonotype has a single count. The chain joins TRBV27 to TRBJ2-2, with 11 bases fitting TRBD2. The germline V gene encodes CDR1 MNHEY and CDR2 SMNVEV (reference sequence). The CDR3 totals 19 residues. V gave up 3 bases and J gave up 4 bases; unmatched junction bases: 13. CDR3 sequence (DNA): TGTGCCAGCAGTTTTTATGGTAGCGGGAGGGCCGGGGGCACCGGGGAGCTGTTTTTT. Protein sequence: CASSFYGSGRAGGTGELFF.

The table lists this clonotype with a few counts. The J gene is TRBJ2-7, the V gene TRBV7-9; D may be TRBD1 or TRBD2 (5 bases each). Trimming took 5 bases from V and 0 from J, leaving 17 bases between them. The CDR3 covers 16 residues. Germline V CDR1 and CDR2: SEHNR, FQNEAQ (reference sequence). CDR3 loop: CASSPIRDRASYEQYF. The CDR3 DNA reads as TGTGCCAGCAGCCCCATCCGGGACCGAGCCTCCTACGAGCAGTACTTC.

This clonotype was counted at least ten times. The V and J genes are TRBV28 and TRBJ2-7; D is possibly TRBD2 (6 bases). The germline CDR1 and CDR2 sequences are MDHEN and SYDVKM. The V and J ends lost 5 bases and 4 bases respectively, with 15 bases between them. This CDR3 spans 14 amino acids. CDR3 sequence reads: CASSIRGVHYEQYF. The CDR3 DNA sequence: TGTGCCAGCAGTATTCGCGGGGTTCATTACGAGCAGTACTTC.

This clonotype has more than one count but fewer than ten. The chain combines TRBV6-1 with TRBJ2-4; 12 bases agree with TRBD2. The CDR3 covers 18 residues. CDR1 and CDR2 from the germline V gene are MNHNS and SASEGT. Trimming at V came to 4 bases and at J to 0 bases, leaving 7 bases not matched to a gene. Here the CDR3 DNA reads TGTGCCAGCAGTGGGACTAGCGGGGAGTCTCTAGCCAAAAACATTCAGTACTTC. Amino acids: CASSGTSGESLAKNIQYF.

This clonotype came up once. A much more abundant neighbour one base away suggests this may be a read error. The rearrangement uses TRBV7-6 and TRBJ1-6; D is unclear. The CDR3 is 15 amino acids. Per the germline V gene, CDR1 is SGHVS and CDR2 is FNYEAQ. DNA of the CDR3: TGTGCCAGCAGCTTATTGTCCCTCTCGAGTTCAACCCTCCACTTT. Amino acids: CASSLLSLSSSTLHF.

This clonotype was seen just once. The junction and the germline gene differ at one end; a read error may be behind it. This chain connects TRBV5-3 to TRBJ2-1; the D gene is possibly TRBD1 (5 bases). TRBV5-3 is recorded as an ORF, its role being uncertain. The CDR3 contains 15 residues. The CDR3 region has the DNA TGTGCCAGGAGCTTGGGGCTCCTTTGCAACAATGAGCAGTTCTTC. As protein: CARSLGLLCNNEQFF.

There are many counts of this clonotype. The V and J genes are TRBV3-1 and TRBJ1-2; D gene ambiguous. From germline, CDR1 is LGHDT and CDR2 YNNKEL (reference sequence). The CDR3 has 15 residues. V was pared by 3 bases and J by 7 bases, with 18 bases between. The DNA of the CDR3 is TGTGCCAGCAGCCAGGGCGGGGATAACTATTCTGGCTACACCTTC. This codes for CASSQGGDNYSGYTF.

This clonotype came up many times. The CDR3 DNA reads as TGTGCCAGCAGTTTAGGGCAGGTCCTCTATGGCTACACCTTC. Amino acid sequence: CASSLGQVLYGYTF. The chain links TRBV12-3 or TRBV12-4 to TRBJ1-2; D is unresolved. The V end lost 1 base, the J end lost 4 bases, and 10 bases lay between the germline ends. This CDR3 is 14 amino acids long.

There are many counts of this clonotype. This chain joins TRBV18 and TRBJ2-3; D could derive from TRBD1 or TRBD2 (5 bases each). Germline V gene sequence: CDR1 KGHSH, CDR2 LQKENI. The V and J ends lost 5 bases and 2 bases respectively, with 14 bases between them. CDR3 length: 15 amino acids. The CDR3 bases are TGTGCCAGCTCAGCCCGGGACGGTGACACAGATACGCAGTATTTT. Encoded protein: CASSARDGDTDTQYF.

This clonotype has ten or more counts. The rearrangement links TRBV29-1 to TRBJ2-3; 7 bases agree with TRBD2. CDR3 size: 14 residues. In germline, CDR1 is SQVTM, CDR2 ANQGSEA. Germline trimming cut 6 bases from V and 2 bases from J; bases unmatched to any gene: 8. CDR3 DNA sequence: TGCAGCGTGTGGGGGGGGAGCTACACAGATACGCAGTATTTT. Residues: CSVWGGSYTDTQYF.

This clonotype was recorded many times. The chain combines TRBV5-1 with TRBJ2-3, with 7 bases aligning to TRBD1. The germline gives CDR1 SGHRS, CDR2 YFSETQ. The V gene end was trimmed by 4 bases and the J gene end by 3 bases; junction bases not matched to a gene: 8. This CDR3 region has 15 residues. The CDR3 sequence: CASSPSTGTTDTQYF. The CDR3 DNA reads TGCGCCAGCAGCCCCTCGACAGGGACAACAGATACGCAGTATTTT.

This clonotype showed up many times. V usage is TRBV24-1 and J usage is TRBJ2-3; D call uncertain. Trimming removed 0 bases at V and 3 bases at J, with 9 bases between. CDR3 length equals 15 residues. From germline, CDR1 is KGHDR and CDR2 SFDVKD. The CDR3 DNA is TGTGCCACCAGTGATTTGCGCAGTGGGACAGATACGCAGTATTTT. It translates to CATSDLRSGTDTQYF.

This clonotype was observed at least ten times. The chain carries TRBV18 and TRBJ1-3; unclear D gene. Deletions cut 3 bases from V and 0 bases from J, with 12 bases between. The CDR3 covers 16 residues. Germline CDR1 reads KGHSH; CDR2 reads LQKENI. The CDR3 loop reads CASSPKSGSSGNTIYF. The CDR3 bases are TGTGCCAGCTCACCGAAAAGCGGCAGCTCTGGAAACACCATATATTTT. The full variable domain, rest sourced from reference TRBV18 and TRBJ1-3, is NAGVMQNPRHLVRRRGQEARLRCSPMKGHSHVYWYRQLPEEGLKFMVYLQKENIIDESGMPKERFSAEFPKEGPSILRIQQVVRGDSAAYFCASSPKSGSSGNTIYFGEGSWLTVV.

This clonotype was seen repeatedly, ten times or more. The V call is TRBV10-3, the J call TRBJ1-2; D is unresolved. Trimming took 0 bases from V and 14 from J, leaving 10 bases between them. The length of the CDR3 is 11 residues. Germline CDR1 is ENHRY and CDR2 is SYGVKD. In nucleotides, the CDR3 is TGTGCCATCAGTGAGTCAGAGTTTCCTACCTTC. Translating gives CAISESEFPTF.

This clonotype has ten or more counts. Its ends do not fully match the called genes, so a read error is possible. The chain couples TRBV6-4 to TRBJ2-2; unclear D gene. The CDR3 runs 15 residues. Germline values: CDR1 MRHNA, CDR2 SNTAGT. CDR3 nucleotide sequence: TGTGCCAGCAGCGACTCGGCAGGGAACACCGGGGAGCTGTTTTTT. It codes for CASSDSAGNTGELFF.

In this sample, this clonotype turned up many times. J is TRBJ1-2 and V is TRBV12-3 or TRBV12-4; TRBD1 matches at 9 bases. The ends lost 6 bases at V and 7 bases at J; junction bases unmatched: 12. The CDR3 sequence is 15 residues long. The DNA of the CDR3 is TGTGCCAGCAGCGAAGGGACAGGGAGAATCTCTGGCTACACCTTC. This codes for CASSEGTGRISGYTF.

Many counts were recorded for this clonotype. This chain connects TRBV18 to TRBJ1-1; 8 bases line up with TRBD1. The CDR3 covers 14 residues. CDR1 and CDR2 (germline): KGHSH, LQKENI. The V gene end was trimmed by 8 bases and the J gene end by 4 bases; junction bases not matched to a gene: 9. CDR3 sequence reads: CASATQGAITEAFF. DNA of the CDR3: TGTGCCAGCGCTACCCAGGGGGCCATCACTGAAGCTTTCTTT. Full variable domain (remainder filled in from reference TRBV18 and TRBJ1-1): NAGVMQNPRHLVRRRGQEARLRCSPMKGHSHVYWYRQLPEEGLKFMVYLQKENIIDESGMPKERFSAEFPKEGPSILRIQQVVRGDSAAYFCASATQGAITEAFFGQGTRLTVV.

This clonotype has a count of ten or more. The V gene is TRBV12-3 or TRBV12-4, the J gene TRBJ2-2; 13 bases match TRBD2. The CDR3 covers 19 residues. V shed 6 bases and J 4 bases; nucleotides not matched to a gene: 14. CDR3 sequence (DNA): TGTGCCAGCAGCGCCCGATCCGGACTAGCGGGGGCTAGCACCGGGGAGCTGTTTTTT. This encodes CASSARSGLAGASTGELFF.

This clonotype has a single count. This may come from a read error, since a much larger clone is one base off. The chain combines TRBV5-1 with TRBJ2-5, with TRBD1 as a possible D gene (5 bases). The CDR3 has 13 residues. Trimming took off 10 bases at V and 5 bases at J, with 18 bases between the two ends. Germline CDR1 is SGHRS and CDR2 is YFSETQ. CDR3 sequence: CACARADGETQYF. CDR3 nucleotide sequence: TGCGCCTGCGCCAGGGCGGATGGGGAGACCCAGTACTTC.

This clonotype has at least ten counts. The J gene is TRBJ1-2, the V gene TRBV4-1, with a weak D call TRBD1 (6 bases). The CDR3 is made up of 15 amino acids. V dropped 4 bases and J dropped 2 bases, with 14 bases sitting between them. Germline V gene sequence: CDR1 MGHRA, CDR2 YSYEKL. This CDR3 is CASSPAGQGNYGYTF. CDR3 coding DNA: TGCGCCAGCAGCCCCGCAGGGCAGGGGAACTATGGCTACACCTTC.

In its sample, this clonotype was seen many times. The genes are TRBV5-6 and TRBJ1-6; 7 nucleotides line up with TRBD1. The CDR3 sequence is 16 residues long. J gave up 5 bases and V 0 bases, and 5 bases lay outside the gene matches. The germline CDR1 and CDR2 sequences are SGHDT and YYEEEE. CDR3 nucleotide sequence: TGTGCCAGCAGCTTGGACAGGGGAAGAAATAATTCACCCCTCCACTTT. This translates into CASSLDRGRNNSPLHF. The entire variable domain, with the rest obtained from reference TRBV5-6 and TRBJ1-6, is as follows: DAGVTQSPTHLIKTRGQQVTLRCSPKSGHDTVSWYQQALGQGPQFIFQYYEEEERQRGNFPDRFSGHQFPNYSSELNVNALLLGDSALYLCASSLDRGRNNSPLHFGNGTRLTVT.

This clonotype was counted many times. The J gene is TRBJ1-1, the V gene TRBV5-6; 8 nucleotides match TRBD1. CDR3 length: 14 amino acids. With V trimmed by 0 bases and J by 6 bases, 4 bases remained unmatched. Per germline, CDR1 SGHDT and CDR2 YYEEEE. The CDR3, as DNA: TGTGCCAGCAGCTTGGTAGCAGGGGGCCCTGAAGCTTTCTTT. Its translation is CASSLVAGGPEAFF.

Note on this clonotype: A read error may explain this, as a much larger clone is one base away. The rearrangement links TRBV24-1 to TRBJ2-1; TRBD2 matches at 7 bases. Germline V gene data show CDR1 as KGHDR and CDR2 as SFDVKD. The CDR3 runs 14 residues. CDR3 loop: CATSDLGLVNGQLF. The CDR3 nucleotides read TGTGCCACCAGTGACCTTGGACTAGTCAACGGGCAGCTCTTC.

The gene calls are TRBV11-1 and TRBJ2-2; 7 positions match TRBD1. Trimming at V came to 5 bases and at J to 1 base, leaving 13 bases not matched to a gene. The germline V gene encodes CDR1 SGHAT and CDR2 FQDESV (reference sequence). CDR3 length equals 18 residues. The CDR3 here is CASSPPPIDRENTGELFF. Here the CDR3 DNA reads TGTGCCAGCAGCCCACCCCCGATAGACAGGGAGAACACCGGGGAGCTGTTTTTT.

This clonotype was seen ten or more times. The V gene is TRBV29-1, the J gene TRBJ2-1; no reliable D call. The ends were cut back, 4 bases at V and 5 bases at J, with 9 bases in the middle. This CDR3 is built from 12 residues. The germline CDR1 and CDR2 sequences are SQVTM and ANQGSEA. The CDR3 DNA reads TGCAGCGTTGGAGGCAGCAACAATGAGCAGTTCTTC. Translating gives CSVGGSNNEQFF.